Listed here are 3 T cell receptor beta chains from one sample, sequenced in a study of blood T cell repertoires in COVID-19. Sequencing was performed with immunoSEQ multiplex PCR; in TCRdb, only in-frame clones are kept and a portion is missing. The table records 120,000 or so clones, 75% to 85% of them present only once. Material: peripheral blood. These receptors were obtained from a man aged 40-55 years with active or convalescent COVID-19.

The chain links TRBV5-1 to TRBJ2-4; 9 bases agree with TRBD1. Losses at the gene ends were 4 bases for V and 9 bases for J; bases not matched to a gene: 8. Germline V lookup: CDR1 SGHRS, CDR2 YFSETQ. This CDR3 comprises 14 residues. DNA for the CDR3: TGCGCCAGCAGCACGGGACAGGGATTGAGCATTCAGTACTTC. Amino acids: CASSTGQGLSIQYF.

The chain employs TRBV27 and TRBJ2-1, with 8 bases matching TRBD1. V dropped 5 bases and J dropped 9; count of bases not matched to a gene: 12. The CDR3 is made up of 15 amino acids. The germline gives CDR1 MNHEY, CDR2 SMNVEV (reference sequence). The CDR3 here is CASSPRTGTASEQFF. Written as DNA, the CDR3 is TGTGCCAGCAGTCCAAGGACAGGGACGGCGTCTGAGCAGTTCTTC.

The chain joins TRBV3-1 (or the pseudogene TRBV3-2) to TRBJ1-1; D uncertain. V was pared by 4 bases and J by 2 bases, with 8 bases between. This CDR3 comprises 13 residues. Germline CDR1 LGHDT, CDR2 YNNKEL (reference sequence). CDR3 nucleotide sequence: TGTGCCAGCAGCCTGGGCATCAACACTGAAGCTTTCTTT. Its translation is CASSLGINTEAFF.